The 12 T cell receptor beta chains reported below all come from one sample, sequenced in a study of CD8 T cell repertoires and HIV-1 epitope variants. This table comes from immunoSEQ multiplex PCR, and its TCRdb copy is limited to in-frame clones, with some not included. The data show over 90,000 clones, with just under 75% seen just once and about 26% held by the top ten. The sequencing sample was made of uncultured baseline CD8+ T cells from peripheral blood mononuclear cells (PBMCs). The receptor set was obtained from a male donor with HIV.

In DNA form, the CDR3 reads TGTGCCAGCAGTTGGGTTAGCGCGAACACCGGGGAGCTGTTTTTT. Residues: CASSWVSANTGELFF. The V gene is TRBV6-6, the J gene TRBJ2-2; a weak D match, TRBD2 (5 bases). CDR3 length: 15 residues. Germline loops: CDR1 MNHNY, CDR2 SVGAGI (reference sequence). The V end was cut by 4 bases, the J end by 0 bases, with 9 bases between.

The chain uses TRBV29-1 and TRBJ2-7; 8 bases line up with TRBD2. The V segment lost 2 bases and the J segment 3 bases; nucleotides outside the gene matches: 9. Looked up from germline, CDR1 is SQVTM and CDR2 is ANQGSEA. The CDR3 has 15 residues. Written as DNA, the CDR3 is TGCAGCGTTGAAAAGGGGAGCGGGGGAGGCTACGAGCAGTACTTC. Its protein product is CSVEKGSGGGYEQYF.

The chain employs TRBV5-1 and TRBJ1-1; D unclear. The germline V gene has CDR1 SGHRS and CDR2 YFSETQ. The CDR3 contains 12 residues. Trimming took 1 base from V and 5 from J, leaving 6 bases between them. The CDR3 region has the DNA TGCGCCAGCAGCTTGTCAAGGACTGAAGCTTTCTTT. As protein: CASSLSRTEAFF.

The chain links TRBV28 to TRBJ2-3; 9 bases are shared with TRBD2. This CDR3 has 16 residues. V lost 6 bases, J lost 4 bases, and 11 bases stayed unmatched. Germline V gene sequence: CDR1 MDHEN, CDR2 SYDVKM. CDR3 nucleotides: TGTGCCAGCAGCTCGTCAGGAGCGGGGGGTTCAGATACGCAGTATTTT. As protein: CASSSSGAGGSDTQYF.

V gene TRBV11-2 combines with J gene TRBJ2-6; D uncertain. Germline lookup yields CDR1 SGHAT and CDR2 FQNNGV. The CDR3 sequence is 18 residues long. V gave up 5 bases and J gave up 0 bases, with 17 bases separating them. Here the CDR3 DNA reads TGTGCCAGCAGCATACTACAAGGACGGACCTCTGGGGCCAACGTCCTGACTTTC. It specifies CASSILQGRTSGANVLTF.

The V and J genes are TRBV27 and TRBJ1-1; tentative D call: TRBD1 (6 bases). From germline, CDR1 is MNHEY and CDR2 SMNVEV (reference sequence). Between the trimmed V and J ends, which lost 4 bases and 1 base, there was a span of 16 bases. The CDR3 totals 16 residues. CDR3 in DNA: TGTGCCAGCAGTTCGTACCCTCAAGGGGGGAACACTGAAGCTTTCTTT. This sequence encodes CASSSYPQGGNTEAFF.

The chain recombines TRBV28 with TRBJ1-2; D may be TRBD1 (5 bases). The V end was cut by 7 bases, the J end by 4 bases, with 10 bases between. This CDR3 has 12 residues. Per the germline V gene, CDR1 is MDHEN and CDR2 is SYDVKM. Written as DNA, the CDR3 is TGTGCCAGCACCGACAGATTCTATGGCTACACCTTC. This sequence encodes CASTDRFYGYTF.

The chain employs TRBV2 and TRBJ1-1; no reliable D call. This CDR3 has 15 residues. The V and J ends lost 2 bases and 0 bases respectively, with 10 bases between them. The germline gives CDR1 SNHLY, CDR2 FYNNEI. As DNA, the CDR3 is TGTGCCAGCAGTGAATTAACGCAGATGAACACTGAAGCTTTCTTT. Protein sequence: CASSELTQMNTEAFF.

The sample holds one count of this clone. CDR3 loop: CASSLLGATGANVLTF. CDR3 sequence (DNA): TGCGCCAGCAGCTTGTTAGGGGCCACTGGGGCCAACGTCCTGACTTTC. The J gene is TRBJ2-6, the V gene TRBV5-1, with TRBD1 as a possible D gene (5 bases). The CDR3 loop spans 16 amino acids. Trimming cost V 1 base and J 2 bases, with 10 bases left between them. The germline V gene encodes CDR1 SGHRS and CDR2 YFSETQ.

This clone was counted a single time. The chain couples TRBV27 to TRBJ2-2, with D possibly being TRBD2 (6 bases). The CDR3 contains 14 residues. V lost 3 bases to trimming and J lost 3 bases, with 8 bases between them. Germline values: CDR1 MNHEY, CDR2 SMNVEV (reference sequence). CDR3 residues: CASSFGGDTGELFF. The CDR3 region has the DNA TGTGCCAGCAGTTTTGGCGGGGACACCGGGGAGCTGTTTTTT.

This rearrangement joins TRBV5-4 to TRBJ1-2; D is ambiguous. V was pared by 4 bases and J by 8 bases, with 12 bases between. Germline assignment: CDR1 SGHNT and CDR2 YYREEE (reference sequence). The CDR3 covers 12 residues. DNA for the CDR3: TGTGCCAGCAGCGGGTCTGGGCGGGGCTACACCTTC. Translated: CASSGSGRGYTF.

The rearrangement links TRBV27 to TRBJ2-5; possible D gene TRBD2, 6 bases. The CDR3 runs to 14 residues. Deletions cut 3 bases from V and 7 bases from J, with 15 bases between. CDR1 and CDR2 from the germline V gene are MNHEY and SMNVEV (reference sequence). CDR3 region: CASSFMGQGGTQYF. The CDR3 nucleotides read TGTGCCAGCAGTTTTATGGGGCAGGGAGGGACCCAGTACTTC.